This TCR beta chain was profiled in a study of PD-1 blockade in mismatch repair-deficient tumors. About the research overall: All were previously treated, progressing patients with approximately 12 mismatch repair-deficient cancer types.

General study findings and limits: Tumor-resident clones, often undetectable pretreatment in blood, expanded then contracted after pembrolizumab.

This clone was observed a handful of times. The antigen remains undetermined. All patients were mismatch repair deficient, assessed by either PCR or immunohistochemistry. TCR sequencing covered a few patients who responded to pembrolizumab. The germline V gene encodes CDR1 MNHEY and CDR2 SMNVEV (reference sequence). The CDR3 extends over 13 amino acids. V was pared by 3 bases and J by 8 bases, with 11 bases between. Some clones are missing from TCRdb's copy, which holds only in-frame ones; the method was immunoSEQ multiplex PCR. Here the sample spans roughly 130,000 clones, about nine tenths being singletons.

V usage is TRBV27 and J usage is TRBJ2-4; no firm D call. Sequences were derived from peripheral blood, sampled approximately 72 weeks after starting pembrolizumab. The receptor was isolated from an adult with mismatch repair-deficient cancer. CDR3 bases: TGTGCCAGCAGTTTGGTAGCCCGGGACATTCAGTACTTC. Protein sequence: CASSLVARDIQYF.